What follows are 16 T cell receptor beta chains derived from one specimen sequenced in a study of pediatric ulcerative colitis. Assay: immunoSEQ multiplex PCR; the TCRdb copy retains only in-frame clones and omits some. The sample holds 35,000 to 45,000 clones, around 75% seen once. During colonoscopy, one to two rectal pinch biopsies were collected. The sample comprised gut tissue. The receptors derive from a boy between 10 and 17 years old with severe ulcerative colitis.

This rearrangement joins TRBV19 to TRBJ2-3; perhaps TRBD1 as D (5 bases). V lost 8 bases and J lost 0, with 18 bases in between. The CDR3 totals 16 residues. Germline V gene sequence: CDR1 LNHDA, CDR2 SQIVND (reference sequence). The CDR3 protein is CASRPPGFPSTDTQYF. The CDR3 DNA reads as TGTGCCAGTCGTCCTCCAGGGTTTCCCAGCACAGATACGCAGTATTTT.

This clone has only one observation. V usage is TRBV5-1 and J usage is TRBJ1-1; tentatively, D is TRBD1 (5 bases). The V and J ends lost 4 bases and 5 bases respectively, with 9 bases between them. CDR1 SGHRS and CDR2 YFSETQ come from the germline V gene. This CDR3 has 12 residues. CDR3 coding DNA: TGCGCCAGCAGCCAGGGACGGACTGAAGCTTTCTTT. Encoded protein: CASSQGRTEAFF.

This chain uses TRBV13 with TRBJ2-7; perhaps TRBD2 as D (5 bases). The V and J ends lost 3 bases and 0 bases respectively, with 12 bases between them. Per germline, CDR1 PRHDT and CDR2 FYEKMQ (reference sequence). The CDR3 contains 15 residues. The CDR3 is CASSFSDGGSYEQYF. CDR3 bases: TGTGCCAGCAGCTTCTCGGACGGAGGCTCCTACGAGCAGTACTTC.

Details on this clone: In this CDR3 the conserved last residue, phenylalanine or tryptophan, is missing, so a read error is likely. The rearrangement uses TRBV6-6 and TRBJ1-6; the D gene is possibly TRBD1 (5 bases). The germline V gene has CDR1 MNHNY and CDR2 SVGAGI (reference sequence). The CDR3 sequence is 15 residues long. Trimming pared 5 bases from V and 7 bases from J, leaving 15 bases between. CDR3 DNA: TGTGCCAGCAGTATCTCGGGGCAGAGGAATTCACCCCTCCACCTT. The encoded protein is CASSISGQRNSPLHL.

To note about this clone: In this CDR3 the conserved last residue, phenylalanine or tryptophan, is missing, so a read error is likely. The chain combines TRBV27 with TRBJ1-6, with D unresolved. Trimming cost V 3 bases and J 6 bases, with 6 bases left between them. The CDR3 covers 13 residues. Per the germline V gene, CDR1 is MNHEY and CDR2 is SMNVEV (reference sequence). The CDR3 region is CASSLGLNSPLHL. CDR3 sequence (DNA): TGTGCCAGCAGTTTGGGCCTTAATTCACCCCTCCACCTT.

The chain links TRBV9 to TRBJ2-7, with TRBD1 matching 10 bases. Germline trimming cut 2 bases from V and 2 bases from J; bases unmatched to any gene: 4. CDR3 length: 15 amino acids. CDR1 is SGDLS, CDR2 YYNGEE, per germline. CDR3: CASSVGQGSTYEQYF. CDR3 bases: TGTGCCAGCAGCGTGGGACAGGGGTCAACCTACGAGCAGTACTTC.

The chain links TRBV7-2 to TRBJ1-2; possible D gene TRBD1, 5 bases. The CDR3 runs 19 residues. Germline V CDR1 and CDR2: SGHTA, FQGNSA. Between the trimmed V and J ends, which lost 0 bases and 2 bases, there was a span of 22 bases. For the CDR3, the DNA is TGTGCCAGCAGCTTAGCGCTGGGGCGATCGGGGGAATTAAACTATGGCTACACCTTC. This gives the protein CASSLALGRSGELNYGYTF.

This chain links TRBV18 with TRBJ2-2, with unresolved D. CDR3 length: 16 residues. In germline, CDR1 is KGHSH, CDR2 LQKENI. V was trimmed by 3 bases and J by 4 bases, leaving 15 bases between them. CDR3 bases: TGTGCCAGCTCACCGGGAAGGACCTCGCGCACCGGGGAGCTGTTTTTT. The encoded protein is CASSPGRTSRTGELFF.

The V gene is TRBV5-6, the J gene TRBJ2-1; the D is unclear. Trimming shortened V by 0 bases and J by 4 bases, and 14 bases separated the two germline ends. The germline CDR1 and CDR2 sequences are SGHDT and YYEEEE. The CDR3 length is 16 residues. The CDR3, as DNA: TGTGCCAGCAGCTTGGAGGCGTACCGACTTTACAATGAGCAGTTCTTC. Translating gives CASSLEAYRLYNEQFF.

The rearrangement links TRBV5-1 to TRBJ2-3; 11 bases line up with TRBD1. This CDR3 comprises 17 residues. From germline, CDR1 is SGHRS and CDR2 YFSETQ. With 2 bases clipped from V and 1 base from J, the junction kept 6 bases outside the gene matches. The CDR3 loop reads CASSLGWGQGGTDTQYF. Here the CDR3 DNA reads TGCGCCAGCAGCTTAGGTTGGGGACAGGGGGGCACAGATACGCAGTATTTT.

V usage is TRBV28 and J usage is TRBJ1-2; D unclear. The CDR3 length is 13 residues. Germline lookup yields CDR1 MDHEN and CDR2 SYDVKM. V lost 7 bases to trimming and J lost 6 bases, with 15 bases between them. The CDR3 is CASKREGWDGYTF. Written as DNA, the CDR3 is TGTGCCAGCAAGAGGGAGGGCTGGGATGGCTACACCTTC.

The genes are TRBV7-9 and TRBJ2-7, with TRBD1 matching 8 bases. With V trimmed by 5 bases and J by 2 bases, 8 bases remained unmatched. The CDR3 consists of 15 residues. Germline assignment: CDR1 SEHNR and CDR2 FQNEAQ (reference sequence). The DNA of the CDR3 is TGTGCCAGCAGCGAGTTACAGGGGGTGACCTACGAGCAGTACTTC. It yields the protein CASSELQGVTYEQYF.

The chain employs TRBV29-1 and TRBJ2-1; D perhaps matches TRBD2 (5 bases). Looked up from germline, CDR1 is SQVTM and CDR2 is ANQGSEA. V lost 3 bases, J lost 8 bases, and 23 bases lay in between. This CDR3 has 16 residues. The CDR3 bases are TGCAGCGTTGATCGGAGGACCACGACGTCTTCCGATGAGCAGTTCTTC. As protein: CSVDRRTTTSSDEQFF.

V and J are TRBV7-8 and TRBJ1-5, with D uncertain. This CDR3 has 13 amino acids. The V end lost 11 bases, the J end lost 0 bases, and 11 bases lay between the germline ends. Germline V CDR1 and CDR2: SGHVS, FQNEAQ. CDR3 sequence reads: CASTPNSNQPQHF. The CDR3 DNA follows: TGTGCCTCGACCCCGAATAGCAATCAGCCCCAGCATTTT.

The chain is built from TRBV6-1 and TRBJ1-5; 8 bases line up with TRBD1. The V segment lost 6 bases and the J segment 5 bases; nucleotides outside the gene matches: 3. Germline V gene lookup returns CDR1 MNHNS and CDR2 SASEGT. CDR3 length equals 13 residues. CDR3 nucleotides: TGTGCCAGCAGATTACAGGGGGATCAGCCCCAGCATTTT. Residues: CASRLQGDQPQHF.

The V call is TRBV4-1, the J call TRBJ1-5, with 9 bases fitting TRBD1. The CDR3 consists of 16 residues. With V trimmed by 0 bases and J by 6 bases, 6 bases remained unmatched. CDR1 is MGHRA and CDR2 is YSYEKL in the germline V gene. The CDR3 spells CASSQEGQGTGQPQHF. CDR3 coding DNA: TGCGCCAGCAGCCAAGAGGGACAGGGTACGGGTCAGCCCCAGCATTTT.